These 5 T cell receptor beta chains were sequenced from one sample in a study of monozygotic twins with inflammatory bowel disease. TCRdb reanalyzed the 5' RACE reads and collapses them to one entry per CDR3 protein, without DNA. The table for this sample gives about 330,000 distinct CDR3 sequences. Sequenced: blood. The source of these receptors is a human donor with ulcerative colitis or Crohn's disease, or a healthy co-twin of an affected twin (not recorded which).

This chain uses TRBV6-5 with TRBJ1-6. Germline assignment: CDR1 MNHEY and CDR2 SVGAGI. The CDR3 contains 15 residues. Here the CDR3 reads CASSYTLPDNSPLHF.

This chain joins TRBV13 and TRBJ2-1; the D call of TRBD2 rests on TCRdb alone, since no DNA is present to check it. This CDR3 has 12 amino acids. CDR1 and CDR2 (germline): PRHDT, FYEKMQ (reference sequence). CDR3 loop: CASSLPSNEQFF. Full variable domain (rest looked up from reference TRBV13 and TRBJ2-1): AAGVIQSPRHLIKEKRETATLKCYPIPRHDTVYWYQQGPGQDPQFLISFYEKMQSDKGSIPDRFSAQQFSDYHSELNMSSLELGDSALYFCASSLPSNEQFFGPGTRLTVL.

V and J are TRBV15 and TRBJ2-1. Germline CDR1 reads LNHNV; CDR2 reads YYDKDF (reference sequence). The CDR3 extends over 13 amino acids. CDR3 sequence reads: CVTSRDGWNEQFF. Full variable domain (remainder filled in from reference TRBV15 and TRBJ2-1): DAMVIQNPRYQVTQFGKPVTLSCSQTLNHNVMYWYQQKSSQAPKLLFHYYDKDFNNEADTPDNFQSRRPNTSFCFLDIRSPGLGDTAMYLCVTSRDGWNEQFFGPGTRLTVL.

The V and J genes are TRBV7-9 and TRBJ2-1; TCRdb returns TRBD1, unconfirmable since there is no DNA. Germline V gene data show CDR1 as SEHNR and CDR2 as FQNEAQ (reference sequence). The CDR3 extends over 15 amino acids. This CDR3 reads CASKSQGEGGGEQFF. The entire variable domain, with the rest obtained from reference TRBV7-9 and TRBJ2-1, is as follows: DTGVSQNPRHKITKRGQNVTFRCDPISEHNRLYWYRQTLGQGPEFLTYFQNEAQLEKSRLLSDRFSAERPKGSFSTLEIQRTEQGDSAMYLCASKSQGEGGGEQFFGPGTRLTVL.

This chain joins TRBV7-2 and TRBJ1-5; the TCRdb D gene call, TRBD1, has no DNA to confirm it. CDR3 length equals 13 residues. Per the germline V gene, CDR1 is SGHTA and CDR2 is FQGNSA. The CDR3 here is CASSSPGKQPQHF.